One and the same sample provided the 23 T cell receptor beta chains below, sequenced in a study of CD8+ T cells in alopecia areata. Sequencing relied on a cDNA template that was reverse transcribed from extracted RNA. Generated by immunoSEQ multiplex PCR, the TCRdb table keeps only in-frame clones and is missing some. The repertoire includes approximately 200,000 clones, 60% to 70% of them detected once, and approximately 3.3% sits in the top ten. Treatment defined: oral pan-JAK inhibitor, 5-10 mg twice daily. The sample consisted of CD4+ T cells sorted from blood, taken at week 4, from a patient treated with tofacitinib. The receptor set was obtained from a human donor with alopecia areata.

This clone has a handful of counts. V and J are TRBV29-1 and TRBJ2-7, with D tentatively TRBD1 (6 bases). V shed 7 bases and J shed 4 bases, with 11 bases lying between them. Germline V CDR1 and CDR2: SQVTM, ANQGSEA. This CDR3 is built from 11 residues. CDR3 loop: CSARQEYEQYF. The CDR3 nucleotides read TGCAGCGCCCGACAGGAATACGAGCAGTACTTC.

This chain joins TRBV2 and TRBJ2-1; D unclear. The CDR3 extends over 15 amino acids. Between the trimmed V and J ends, which lost 6 bases and 2 bases, there was a span of 14 bases. The germline CDR1 and CDR2 sequences are SNHLY and FYNNEI. As DNA, the CDR3 is TGTGCCAGCAGCCTTACCTCGATCCCCTACAATGAGCAGTTCTTC. It translates to CASSLTSIPYNEQFF.

The rearrangement uses TRBV11-3 and TRBJ2-3; 7 positions agree with TRBD1. V trimming: 0 bases; J trimming: 1 base; junction bases outside the gene matches: 4. CDR3 length equals 16 residues. CDR1 and CDR2 from the germline V gene are SGHNT and YENEEA. The CDR3 sequence: CASSLDYGTGTDTQYF. For the CDR3, the DNA is TGTGCCAGCAGCTTAGATTATGGGACAGGCACAGATACGCAGTATTTT.

This clone was picked up a small number of times. V usage is TRBV29-1 and J usage is TRBJ2-5; TRBD2 agrees at 13 bases. Germline assignment: CDR1 SQVTM and CDR2 ANQGSEA. The CDR3 has 13 residues. Germline trimming cut 5 bases from V and 3 bases from J; bases unmatched to any gene: 0. This CDR3 is CSVTSGGEETQYF. Written as DNA, the CDR3 is TGCAGCGTTACTAGCGGGGGGGAAGAGACCCAGTACTTC.

The genes are TRBV29-1 and TRBJ2-5; D is undetermined. CDR1 and CDR2 from the germline V gene are SQVTM and ANQGSEA. CDR3 length equals 13 residues. The V end lost 1 base, the J end lost 7 bases, and 13 bases lay between the germline ends. The CDR3 nucleotides read TGCAGCGTTGAAGGACAATTTATGGGGACCCAGTACTTC. This translates into CSVEGQFMGTQYF.

V is TRBV29-1 and J is TRBJ2-7, with TRBD1 matching 7 bases. The trim removed 4 bases at V and 4 bases at J, leaving 10 bases unmatched. Germline assignment: CDR1 SQVTM and CDR2 ANQGSEA. This CDR3 has 14 residues. CDR3 in DNA: TGCAGCGTTGCCAGACAGGGTACATCTTACGAGCAGTACTTC. Translating it yields CSVARQGTSYEQYF.

Remarks on this clone: At the DNA level, this CDR3 is encoded by other sequences in the same sample as well. J is TRBJ2-3 and V is TRBV29-1; 9 nucleotides align to TRBD1. This CDR3 is built from 15 residues. The germline V gene encodes CDR1 SQVTM and CDR2 ANQGSEA. V lost 3 bases and J lost 3; bases outside the gene matches: 7. In DNA form, the CDR3 reads TGCAGCGTTGAGGGTCGAGGACAGGGGACAGATACGCAGTATTTT. Translation gives CSVEGRGQGTDTQYF.

This chain connects TRBV30 to TRBJ1-4; 9 positions match TRBD1. CDR3 size: 14 residues. Germline-derived CDR1 and CDR2 are GTSNPN and SVGIG (reference sequence). Trimming cost V 4 bases and J 4 bases; bases outside gene matches: 4. The CDR3 is CAWTPTGGNEKLFF. In DNA form, the CDR3 reads TGTGCCTGGACCCCGACAGGGGGTAATGAAAAACTGTTTTTT.

The chain has TRBV25-1 and TRBJ2-1; D is perhaps TRBD2 (5 bases). V lost 5 bases to trimming and J lost 15 bases, with 14 bases between them. This CDR3 spans 11 amino acids. Germline-derived CDR1 and CDR2 are MGHDK and SYGVNS. As DNA, the CDR3 is TGTGCCAGCAGTACCGGGAAGCGACGGTTCTTC. Residues: CASSTGKRRFF.

This chain connects TRBV29-1 to TRBJ1-2; no clear D. V was shortened by 3 bases and J by 7 bases, with 12 bases between the two germline ends. Germline lookup yields CDR1 SQVTM and CDR2 ANQGSEA. This CDR3 region has 12 residues. The CDR3 is CSVEVGYLGYTF. CDR3 sequence (DNA): TGCAGCGTTGAGGTCGGGTACCTTGGCTACACCTTC. Using reference TRBV29-1 and TRBJ1-2 for the parts outside the CDR3, the full variable domain is SAVISQKPSRDICQRGTSLTIQCQVDSQVTMMFWYRQQPGQSLTLIATANQGSEATYESGFVIDKFPISRPNLTFSTLTVSNMSPEDSSIYLCSVEVGYLGYTFGSGTRLTVV.

The chain has TRBV11-1 and TRBJ2-6; D gene unclear. Germline lookup yields CDR1 SGHAT and CDR2 FQDESV (reference sequence). This CDR3 is built from 12 residues. V lost 5 bases to trimming and J lost 11 bases, with 10 bases between them. The CDR3 here is CASSQGPYVLTF. CDR3 sequence (DNA): TGTGCCAGCAGCCAAGGCCCCTACGTCCTGACTTTC.

This chain uses TRBV5-1 with TRBJ1-3; D unclear. Germline CDR1 is SGHRS and CDR2 is YFSETQ. CDR3 length: 16 residues. Trimming removed 2 bases from V and 7 bases from J, with 19 bases in between. CDR3 protein: CASSFGPDGGGNTIYF. In nucleotides, the CDR3 is TGCGCCAGCAGCTTTGGACCGGACGGTGGAGGGAACACCATATATTTT.

The rearrangement joins TRBV29-1 to TRBJ2-5; 10 nucleotides agree with TRBD1. The CDR3 extends over 16 amino acids. V lost 6 bases to trimming and J lost 1 base; unmatched junction nucleotides: 11. Germline CDR1 reads SQVTM; CDR2 reads ANQGSEA. In DNA form, the CDR3 reads TGCAGCGTGAAGACAGGGGGCCATCCAGCCCAAGAGACCCAGTACTTC. Protein: CSVKTGGHPAQETQYF.

V gene TRBV4-3 combines with J gene TRBJ1-6, with D unclear. Germline V gene lookup returns CDR1 LGHNA and CDR2 YSLEER. V lost 0 bases and J 7 bases, leaving 19 bases between the germline ends. The CDR3 totals 18 residues. Written as DNA, the CDR3 is TGCGCCAGCAGCCAAGATGGAGTCGTTCGGGGAGAGAATTCACCCCTCCACTTT. Encoded protein: CASSQDGVVRGENSPLHF.

This clone appeared a few times. The rearrangement uses TRBV29-1 and TRBJ1-1; D call uncertain. V was trimmed by 6 bases and J by 3 bases, leaving 11 bases between them. CDR1 and CDR2 (germline): SQVTM, ANQGSEA. This CDR3 has 12 residues. The CDR3 nucleotides read TGCAGCGTAGGGCGTATGGACACTGAAGCTTTCTTT. It specifies CSVGRMDTEAFF.

The V gene is TRBV5-6, the J gene TRBJ1-2; D gene uncertain. Germline CDR1 and CDR2: SGHDT and YYEEEE. This CDR3 comprises 14 residues. The V end lost 0 bases, the J end lost 0 bases, and 6 bases lay between the germline ends. CDR3 region: CASSLGAANYGYTF. CDR3 nucleotides: TGTGCCAGCAGCTTGGGGGCGGCTAACTATGGCTACACCTTC.

The chain carries TRBV29-1 and TRBJ1-2; 8 bases line up with TRBD1. CDR3 length equals 13 residues. V gave up 6 bases and J gave up 4 bases; unmatched junction bases: 7. CDR1 and CDR2 (germline): SQVTM, ANQGSEA. DNA of the CDR3: TGCAGCGTCCGGGACAGGCCTATCTATGGCTACACCTTC. Translation: CSVRDRPIYGYTF. Combining the CDR3 with reference TRBV29-1 and TRBJ1-2 gives the whole variable domain SAVISQKPSRDICQRGTSLTIQCQVDSQVTMMFWYRQQPGQSLTLIATANQGSEATYESGFVIDKFPISRPNLTFSTLTVSNMSPEDSSIYLCSVRDRPIYGYTFGSGTRLTVV.

This clone was observed a handful of times. This chain uses TRBV4-3 with TRBJ2-2; tentatively, D is TRBD1 (5 bases). Germline CDR1 reads LGHNA; CDR2 reads YSLEER. Between the trimmed V and J ends, which lost 4 bases and 2 bases, there was a span of 8 bases. The CDR3 is 14 amino acids. In nucleotides, the CDR3 is TGCGCCAGCAGCCCCGGACACAACACCGGGGAGCTGTTTTTT. Translated, it gives CASSPGHNTGELFF.

The chain combines TRBV30 with TRBJ1-2; TRBD1 might be the D (6 bases). V lost 0 bases and J lost 8, with 13 bases in between. Germline lookup yields CDR1 GTSNPN and CDR2 SVGIG (reference sequence). The CDR3 sequence is 13 residues long. CDR3 bases: TGTGCCTGGAGTGTACGGGCAGGGGAAGGCTACACCTTC. It translates to CAWSVRAGEGYTF.

This sequence joins TRBV29-1 and TRBJ2-7; D may correspond to TRBD1 or TRBD2 (7 bases each). Germline loops: CDR1 SQVTM, CDR2 ANQGSEA. Deletions cut 4 bases from V and 5 bases from J, with 24 bases between. The CDR3 length is 16 residues. CDR3 sequence (DNA): TGCAGCGTTGCAGTTCTGGGACGGGGGGACAGTGACGAGCAGTACTTC. As protein: CSVAVLGRGDSDEQYF.

The chain combines TRBV25-1 with TRBJ2-5; 7 bases map to TRBD1. V lost 3 bases to trimming and J lost 6 bases; unmatched junction nucleotides: 7. The germline gives CDR1 MGHDK, CDR2 SYGVNS. This CDR3 has 14 residues. CDR3 in amino acids: CASSDPGQRKTQYF. The CDR3 DNA reads TGTGCCAGCAGTGACCCGGGACAGCGGAAGACCCAGTACTTC.

DNA for the CDR3: TGCGCCAGCAGCCAAGTGGGACCCATTGGAAACACCATATATTTT. Protein product: CASSQVGPIGNTIYF. This rearrangement joins TRBV4-1 to TRBJ1-3; perhaps TRBD1 as D (5 bases). The germline gives CDR1 MGHRA, CDR2 YSYEKL. Trimming took 1 base from V and 3 from J, leaving 10 bases between them. The CDR3 runs 15 residues.

J is TRBJ1-6 and V is TRBV19, with TRBD1 matching 8 bases. Germline CDR1 reads LNHDA; CDR2 reads SQIVND (reference sequence). The CDR3 has 14 amino acids. Trimming cost V 9 bases and J 7 bases; bases outside gene matches: 8. The CDR3 DNA reads TGTGCCAGCCAGGGGGCTACACGGAATTCACCCCTCCACTTT. Its translation is CASQGATRNSPLHF.